This TCR beta chain emerged from a study of T cell responses to AZD1222 COVID-19 vaccine. Across the study: Timing groups of about 4 and about 12 weeks for second doses were pooled.

The data were produced by immunoSEQ multiplex PCR, yet TCRdb's version contains in-frame clones alone and is incomplete. The sample lists fewer than 120,000 clones, 85% to 95% occurring once. The sample was peripheral blood, taken on day 0 of AZD1222 vaccination. The source of this sequence is an adult in good health.

Written as DNA, the CDR3 is TGTGCCAGCAGGCAGGCCTCCTACGAGCAGTACTTC. It is translated as CASRQASYEQYF. V and J are TRBV12-3 or TRBV12-4 and TRBJ2-7; D gene unclear. V was clipped by 6 bases and J by 0 bases, with 6 bases between them. The CDR3 consists of 12 residues.